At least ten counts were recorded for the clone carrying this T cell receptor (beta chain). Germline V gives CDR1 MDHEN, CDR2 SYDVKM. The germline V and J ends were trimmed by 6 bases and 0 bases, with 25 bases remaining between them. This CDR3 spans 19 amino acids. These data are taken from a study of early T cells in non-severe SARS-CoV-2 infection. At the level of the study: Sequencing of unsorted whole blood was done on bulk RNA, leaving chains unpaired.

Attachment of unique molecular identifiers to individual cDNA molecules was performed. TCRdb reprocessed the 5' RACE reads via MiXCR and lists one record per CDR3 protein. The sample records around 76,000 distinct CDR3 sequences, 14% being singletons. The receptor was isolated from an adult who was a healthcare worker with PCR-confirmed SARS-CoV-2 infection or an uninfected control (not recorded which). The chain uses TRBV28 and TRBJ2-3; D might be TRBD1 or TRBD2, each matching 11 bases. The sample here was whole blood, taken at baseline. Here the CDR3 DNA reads TGTGCCAGCAGGGGACAGGGGGAAACTAGCGGGGGTAGCACAGATACGCAGTATTTT. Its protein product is CASRGQGETSGGSTDTQYF.